This TCR beta chain was sequenced for a study of shared clonotypes between healthy human individuals. About the research overall: CD4 naive and memory got three plates each, CD8 naive two, CD8 memory one.

V was cut by 11 bases and J by 2 bases, with 12 bases left in between. CDR3 length: 12 amino acids. Germline CDR1 reads ENHRY; CDR2 reads SYGVKD. General study findings and limits: Generally, naive subsets came out with larger estimated richness than memory subsets. A reduction in generation probabilities was seen for non-shared clonotypes relative to those shared by all four donors.

For this clone: Its target is not known.

Using immunoSEQ multiplex PCR, the repertoire was profiled, and TCRdb retains in-frame clones only, with some absent. The sample lists some 200,000 clones, around 63% seen once, with about 10% in the top ten. This receptor was identified in a man in his thirties or forties in good health. Sequencing was done on a sample of memory CD4+ T cells sorted from blood. Stated subset: CD45RA-negative fraction. This sequence joins TRBV10-3 and TRBJ1-2, with D perhaps TRBD1 (6 bases). The CDR3 nucleotides are TGTGCCCTGGGGCAGGGGAACTATGGCTACACCTTC. Encoded protein: CALGQGNYGYTF.